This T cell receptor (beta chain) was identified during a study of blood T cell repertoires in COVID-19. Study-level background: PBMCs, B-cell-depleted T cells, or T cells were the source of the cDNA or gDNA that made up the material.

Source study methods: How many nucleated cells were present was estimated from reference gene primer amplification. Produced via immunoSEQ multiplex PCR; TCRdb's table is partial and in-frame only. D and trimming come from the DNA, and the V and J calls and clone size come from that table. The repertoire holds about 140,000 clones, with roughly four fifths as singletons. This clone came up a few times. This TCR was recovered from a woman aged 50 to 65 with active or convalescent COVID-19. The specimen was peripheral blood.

CDR3 loop: CASSQDGLGGGPETQYF. CDR3 sequence (DNA): TGCGCCAGCAGCCAAGATGGGTTGGGCGGGGGACCAGAGACCCAGTACTTC. The chain combines TRBV4-3 with TRBJ2-5; 7 bases are shared with TRBD2. With 0 bases clipped from V and 4 bases from J, the junction kept 11 bases outside the gene matches. The germline V gene has CDR1 LGHNA and CDR2 YSLEER. The CDR3 contains 17 residues.